This record covers a single TCR beta chain. Its antigen is undetermined. The PCR was carried out with 60 Vbeta primers and 13 Jbeta primers. Assay: immunoSEQ multiplex PCR; the TCRdb copy retains only in-frame clones and omits some. Of 150,000 to 200,000 clones listed, 82% are singletons. The sample belongs to a study of cytomegalovirus exposure and HLA in healthy donors. Germline CDR1 is SGHVS and CDR2 is FQNEAQ. V shed 5 bases, J shed 5 bases, and the junction held 12 bases outside the gene matches. The CDR3 is 16 amino acids. Study-wide findings and caveats: Later analysis showed most CMV-associated TCR beta chains appearing HLA-restricted. Productive rates of about 90% or about 30% were seen for most TCR beta V segments in an earlier analysis. Rarity marked most TCR sequences, yet some public TCRs occurred in many donors. In a later analysis, V- and J-gene trimming of beta chains associated with a DCLRE1C missense variant, replicated independently.

Material for sequencing was PBMCs. This rearrangement joins TRBV7-8 to TRBJ2-3; 8 positions match TRBD1. This TCR was sampled from a girl aged 5-17 years in good health and CMV-seropositive. Here the CDR3 reads CASSAPTGGYGDTQYF. CDR3 DNA sequence: TGTGCCAGCAGCGCACCAACAGGGGGATATGGAGATACGCAGTATTTT.